Each of the 18 T cell receptor beta chains below was sequenced from the same sample in a study of T-cell memory formation after mild COVID-19. TCRdb called the 5' RACE reads again in MiXCR, with one record for every CDR3 protein. The sample has hundreds of thousands of distinct CDR3 sequences, about 22% seen once; the top ten hold around 9.2%. Sequencing used PBMCs or a T cell subset sorted from them (not recorded which). Source of these receptors: an adult woman who had mild COVID-19 (a few samples of this study predate the infection). Cell type and time point are not known.

This clonotype has just one count. The J gene is TRBJ2-5, the V gene TRBV10-3, with D hard to call. The CDR3 covers 13 residues. CDR1 is ENHRY and CDR2 is SYGVKD in the germline V gene. The germline V and J ends were trimmed by 5 bases and 0 bases, with 7 bases remaining between them. CDR3 DNA: TGTGCCATCAGTTCCGTGAACCAAGAGACCCAGTACTTC. This encodes CAISSVNQETQYF.

This clonotype was detected ten times or more. V gene TRBV29-1 combines with J gene TRBJ2-2, with 7 bases lining up with TRBD1. The V and J ends lost 7 bases and 2 bases, in that order; junction bases with no gene match: 7. The CDR3 runs 14 residues. The germline V gene has CDR1 SQVTM and CDR2 ANQGSEA. The CDR3 DNA follows: TGCAGCGCCCGGGACAGACTAAACACCGGGGAGCTGTTTTTT. It specifies CSARDRLNTGELFF.

This clonotype was detected a few times. The V gene is TRBV7-3, the J gene TRBJ2-3, with TRBD2 matching 8 bases. The J segment lost 4 bases and the V segment lost 2 bases, leaving 8 bases of the junction unmatched. CDR1 and CDR2 (germline): SGHTA, FQGTGA. The CDR3 runs 16 residues. In nucleotides, the CDR3 is TGTGCCAGCAGCTTAGGGACTAGTCTTGTTGCAGATACGCAGTATTTT. As protein: CASSLGTSLVADTQYF.

This clonotype turned up a few times. V is TRBV7-6 and J is TRBJ2-6; 9 positions agree with TRBD2. Germline loops: CDR1 SGHVS, CDR2 FNYEAQ. The CDR3 is 19 residues long. With V trimmed by 2 bases and J by 0 bases, 8 bases remained unmatched. Here the CDR3 reads CASSLPIAGDASGANVLTF. Here the CDR3 DNA reads TGTGCCAGCAGCTTACCCATAGCGGGGGACGCCTCTGGGGCCAACGTCCTGACTTTC. The full variable domain, in which reference TRBV7-6 and TRBJ2-6 provide the parts outside the CDR3, is GAGVSQSPRYKVTKRGQDVALRCDPISGHVSLYWYRQALGQGPEFLTYFNYEAQQDKSGLPNDRFSAERPEGSISTLTIQRTEQRDSAMYRCASSLPIAGDASGANVLTFGAGSRLTVL.

The gene calls are TRBV12-3 or TRBV12-4 and TRBJ2-3; TRBD2 matches 7 bases. There are 13 residues in the CDR3. V shed 6 bases and J 7 bases; nucleotides not matched to a gene: 7. The CDR3 DNA sequence: TGTGCCAGCAGCCAGGGACTACGGAATACGCAGTATTTT. It encodes CASSQGLRNTQYF.

This clonotype has more than one count but fewer than ten. The V call is TRBV4-1, the J call TRBJ2-6, with D hard to call. V dropped 0 bases and J dropped 4 bases, with 16 bases sitting between them. Germline CDR1 reads MGHRA; CDR2 reads YSYEKL. This CDR3 is built from 18 residues. Here the CDR3 DNA reads TGCGCCAGCAGCCAAGATACGATCATGGTAAAGGGGGCCAACGTCCTGACTTTC. It translates to CASSQDTIMVKGANVLTF.

The genes are TRBV5-1 and TRBJ1-2; TRBD1 matches 8 bases. Germline V gene data show CDR1 as SGHRS and CDR2 as YFSETQ. This CDR3 has 14 residues. Losses at the gene ends were 0 bases for V and 8 bases for J; bases not matched to a gene: 6. The CDR3 nucleotides read TGCGCCAGCAGCTTGGGACAGGGGTATGGAGGCTACACCTTC. Translating it yields CASSLGQGYGGYTF.

The CDR3 DNA reads TGCAGCGTTGAAGTGGCGGGGAAGAACACTGAAGCTTTCTTT. Translation gives CSVEVAGKNTEAFF. The genes are TRBV29-1 and TRBJ1-1; D remains ambiguous. Trimming shortened V by 1 base and J by 1 base, and 10 bases separated the two germline ends. The germline V gene has CDR1 SQVTM and CDR2 ANQGSEA. This CDR3 comprises 14 residues.

The chain uses TRBV19 and TRBJ2-7, with D unresolved. Germline assignment: CDR1 LNHDA and CDR2 SQIVND (reference sequence). CDR3 length: 14 residues. Trimming took 1 base from V and 3 from J, leaving 10 bases between them. CDR3 in DNA: TGTGCCAGTAGTATAGGTACAGCGATCTACGAGCAGTACTTC. Its translation: CASSIGTAIYEQYF.

The chain uses TRBV4-3 and TRBJ2-1, with TRBD1 identical over 9 bases. Trimming at V came to 0 bases and at J to 4 bases, leaving 4 bases not matched to a gene. The germline V gene has CDR1 LGHNA and CDR2 YSLEER. The CDR3 runs 16 residues. CDR3 region: CASSQDRGTGYNEQFF. DNA for the CDR3: TGCGCCAGCAGCCAAGATCGAGGGACAGGGTACAATGAGCAGTTCTTC.

The V and J genes are TRBV19 and TRBJ2-2, with D perhaps matching TRBD1 (6 bases). CDR1 LNHDA and CDR2 SQIVND come from the germline V gene (reference sequence). There are 16 residues in the CDR3. The V and J ends lost 3 bases and 2 bases respectively, with 13 bases between them. The CDR3 loop is CASSISRQENTGELFF. The DNA of the CDR3 is TGTGCCAGTAGTATTTCGCGACAGGAAAACACCGGGGAGCTGTTTTTT.

This clonotype turned up a few times. The rearrangement joins TRBV29-1 to TRBJ1-1, with D hard to call. CDR1 is SQVTM and CDR2 is ANQGSEA in the germline V gene. Trimming removed 7 bases from V and 0 bases from J, with 9 bases in between. The CDR3 has 12 amino acids. The CDR3 DNA follows: TGCAGCGGGGAGAGGCTGAACACTGAAGCTTTCTTT. Residues: CSGERLNTEAFF.

This clonotype was counted only a few times. CDR3 DNA: TGCGCCAGCAGCTTGGAGACAGGGGGCCTGTCAGATACGCAGTATTTT. Residues: CASSLETGGLSDTQYF. The V gene is TRBV5-1, the J gene TRBJ2-3; TRBD1 aligns across 10 bases. Per the germline V gene, CDR1 is SGHRS and CDR2 is YFSETQ. The CDR3 consists of 16 residues. J gave up 4 bases and V 0 bases, and 5 bases lay outside the gene matches.

The rearrangement links TRBV5-6 to TRBJ1-2; D is possibly TRBD1 (6 bases). The CDR3 has 16 amino acids. Looked up from germline, CDR1 is SGHDT and CDR2 is YYEEEE. Trimming pared 0 bases from V and 0 bases from J, leaving 12 bases between. CDR3 loop: CASSLDGTKTNYGYTF. The CDR3 DNA reads TGTGCCAGCAGCTTGGATGGGACAAAAACTAACTATGGCTACACCTTC.

CDR3 in amino acids: CASREAGGSYNEQFF. The CDR3, as DNA: TGTGCCAGCCGGGAGGCGGGAGGTTCCTACAATGAGCAGTTCTTC. The V and J genes are TRBV7-3 and TRBJ2-1; 8 bases line up with TRBD2. Germline V gene data show CDR1 as SGHTA and CDR2 as FQGTGA. CDR3 length: 15 amino acids. The J segment lost 1 base and the V segment lost 8 bases, leaving 7 bases of the junction unmatched.

This clonotype has more than one count but fewer than ten. The chain carries TRBV7-2 and TRBJ2-2; TRBD2 aligns across 7 bases. Germline V gives CDR1 SGHTA, CDR2 FQGNSA. This CDR3 is built from 16 residues. The junction had 9 bases not matched to a gene; V was cut back by 2 bases and J by 6 bases. The CDR3 loop reads CASSLMGEGLPGELFF. The DNA for the CDR3 is TGTGCCAGCAGCTTAATGGGGGAGGGCCTCCCCGGGGAGCTGTTTTTT.

The chain is built from TRBV4-1 and TRBJ1-1; D gene ambiguous. CDR3 size: 11 residues. Germline CDR1 is MGHRA and CDR2 is YSYEKL. Between the trimmed V and J ends, which lost 2 bases and 11 bases, there was a span of 9 bases. In DNA form, the CDR3 reads TGCGCCAGCAGCCAAAGTGAGACGGCTTTCTTT. The encoded protein is CASSQSETAFF.

Of note for this clonotype: Because the CDR3 is missing its conserved closing phenylalanine or tryptophan, this is likely a read error. It is unclear where the CDR3 begins or ends on the DNA, so no DNA is shown, and the CDR3 is as TCRdb lists it. V usage is TRBV29-1 and J usage is TRBJ1-2; TRBD1, as called in the table, went unchecked against the DNA. From its first to its last residue, the CDR3 has 11 amino acids. Germline loops: CDR1 SQVTM, CDR2 ANQGSEA. CDR3 protein: CSVGDRTFSLL.